This T cell receptor beta chain was retrieved from a study of T-cell reconstitution after alpha-beta-depleted transplantation in children. Molecular barcoding with unique molecular identifiers was used for the TCRbeta library. TCRdb reprocessed the PCR reads with MiXCR, giving one entry per CDR3 protein. The table records about 420,000 distinct CDR3 sequences, approximately 11% of them present only once. Trimming shortened V by 4 bases and J by 0 bases, and 9 bases separated the two germline ends. The CDR3 covers 13 residues. Germline V lookup: CDR1 SQVTM, CDR2 ANQGSEA. The chain recombines TRBV29-1 with TRBJ2-5; D not certain. Sequencing used PBMCs from the stem cell graft donor, obtained from the stem cell graft. The sequence was obtained from a human donor who donated a stem cell graft to a child with acute myeloid leukemia. The CDR3 nucleotides read TGCAGCGTTGTTGTCCAGAACCAAGAGACCCAGTACTTC. Translating gives CSVVVQNQETQYF. The whole variable domain, filled in from reference TRBV29-1 and TRBJ2-5, reads SAVISQKPSRDICQRGTSLTIQCQVDSQVTMMFWYRQQPGQSLTLIATANQGSEATYESGFVIDKFPISRPNLTFSTLTVSNMSPEDSSIYLCSVVVQNQETQYFGPGTRLLVL.